The rows below give T cell receptor beta chains drawn from one sample of a study of T cell changes during pregnancy in multiple sclerosis. Data came from immunoSEQ multiplex PCR; TCRdb stores just in-frame clones and leaves some out. Of around 100,000 clones in the sample, about nine tenths were seen once. This sample comprised peripheral blood, obtained in the second trimester of pregnancy. These receptors all come from a female donor in good health, enrolled as a control in a pregnancy study. Each CDR3 is given with its conserved first and last residue. The order of the fields is V gene, D gene, CDR3 protein. D genes are given only for firm matches.

v_call: TRBV2
d_call: TRBD1
cdr3_aa: CASSVDRGTDTQYF

v_call: TRBV6-5
d_call: .
cdr3_aa: CASSQGQGGNIQYF

v_call: TRBV5-1
d_call: TRBD1
cdr3_aa: CASSLGQGLYEQYF

v_call: TRBV30
d_call: .
cdr3_aa: CAWSERWGQTEAFF

v_call: TRBV27
d_call: TRBD2
cdr3_aa: CASSYTRGGSYEQYF

v_call: TRBV13
d_call: TRBD2
cdr3_aa: CASSLGGRAAKNIQYF

v_call: TRBV5-1
d_call: TRBD2
cdr3_aa: CASSMTSGGVDTQYF

v_call: TRBV6-5
d_call: .
cdr3_aa: CASRPPGLDTGELFF

v_call: TRBV9
d_call: .
cdr3_aa: CASSVGGTTYNEQFF

v_call: TRBV6-5
d_call: TRBD2
cdr3_aa: CASNIGGSDSYEQYF

v_call: TRBV6-1
d_call: .
cdr3_aa: CAVDRTDTDTQYF

v_call: TRBV11-2
d_call: TRBD1
cdr3_aa: CASRTPPTGSPEAFF

v_call: TRBV28
d_call: TRBD2
cdr3_aa: CASSFGLAGEAGELFF

v_call: TRBV4-3
d_call: TRBD1
cdr3_aa: CASSQVAGGNEKLFF

v_call: TRBV4-2
d_call: TRBD1
cdr3_aa: CASSQGRGNEKLFF

v_call: TRBV6-1
d_call: .
cdr3_aa: CASSGDRLRTDTQYF

v_call: TRBV6-6
d_call: TRBD2
cdr3_aa: CASSLGLAGYVDEQYF

v_call: TRBV7-2
d_call: .
cdr3_aa: CASSLRGLLAAQETQYF

v_call: TRBV6-1
d_call: .
cdr3_aa: CASSRVGTDTQYF

v_call: TRBV6-1
d_call: TRBD1
cdr3_aa: CASSEQGANTEAFF

v_call: TRBV11-2
d_call: .
cdr3_aa: CASSPQGGRAGELFF

v_call: TRBV6-1
d_call: .
cdr3_aa: CASSVREGRNYGYTF

v_call: TRBV7-6
d_call: .
cdr3_aa: CASSLARWRGQSETQYF

v_call: TRBV14
d_call: TRBD1
cdr3_aa: CASSQRTGISYNSPLHF

v_call: TRBV6-5
d_call: .
cdr3_aa: CASKVRGAEAFF

v_call: TRBV5-1
d_call: TRBD1
cdr3_aa: CASSLGQGNNEQFF

v_call: TRBV15
d_call: .
cdr3_aa: CATSGRENEKLFF

v_call: TRBV7-2
d_call: TRBD1
cdr3_aa: CASSPVGQGGQPQHF

v_call: TRBV6-5
d_call: TRBD2
cdr3_aa: CASSLLAGALTDTQYF

v_call: TRBV5-1
d_call: TRBD1
cdr3_aa: CASSLADRSSGNTIYF

v_call: TRBV19
d_call: TRBD1
cdr3_aa: CASRTRTGLNTEAFF

v_call: TRBV7-9
d_call: .
cdr3_aa: CASSLALTGELFF

v_call: TRBV28
d_call: .
cdr3_aa: CASGVAAGGEAFF

v_call: TRBV29-1
d_call: .
cdr3_aa: CSVNGGGALDNEQFF

v_call: TRBV5-1
d_call: .
cdr3_aa: CASSPGHTLGNTEAFF